Below, 20 T cell receptor beta chains from the same sample are listed, as sequenced in a study of T cells expressing NK-cell markers. Each CDR3 protein gets one entry in TCRdb, which reprocessed the 5' RACE reads and gives no DNA. This sample's clone table lists 500,000 or so distinct CDR3 sequences. Sequenced sample: blood T cells: a sorted CD56 or NKG2C T cell subset, CD4+ or CD8+ T cells, or bulk PBMC T cells (not recorded which). The receptors derive from a man aged 18 to 30 in good health.

V gene TRBV27 combines with J gene TRBJ2-1; the D gene TCRdb calls, TRBD2, cannot be checked with no DNA. Per germline, CDR1 MNHEY and CDR2 SMNVEV (reference sequence). The length of the CDR3 is 16 residues. This CDR3 reads CASRGGTSGRINEQFF.

The chain links TRBV20-1 to TRBJ2-3; the D gene TCRdb calls, TRBD1, cannot be checked with no DNA. CDR1 is DFQATT, CDR2 SNEGSKA, per germline (reference sequence). The CDR3 runs to 14 residues. The CDR3 loop is CSARTGFSTDTQYF.

The gene calls are TRBV5-1 and TRBJ2-4; lacking DNA, the TRBD1 call made by TCRdb goes unchecked. Germline V gene data show CDR1 as SGHRS and CDR2 as YFSETQ. The CDR3 runs to 14 residues. CDR3 amino acids: CASSFSGDQNIQYF.

The chain links TRBV20-1 to TRBJ2-1; TCRdb names TRBD2, which stays unverified in the absence of DNA. The germline CDR1 and CDR2 sequences are DFQATT and SNEGSKA (reference sequence). The CDR3 totals 17 residues. The CDR3 spells CSAREVPPGLEDNEQFF.

The genes are TRBV13 and TRBJ2-5; TCRdb's D gene call, TRBD2, goes unchecked for lack of DNA. This CDR3 is built from 15 residues. Germline V gene lookup returns CDR1 PRHDT and CDR2 FYEKMQ (reference sequence). The CDR3 loop is CASSLGRTSFETQYF.

The chain uses TRBV20-1 and TRBJ1-5. The CDR3 sequence is 13 residues long. The germline V gene encodes CDR1 DFQATT and CDR2 SNEGSKA (reference sequence). This CDR3 is CSASGTGNQPQHF.

This chain links TRBV6-5 with TRBJ1-6; TCRdb selects TRBD1, and the lack of DNA leaves this call unchecked. The CDR3 runs to 15 residues. Germline V gene data show CDR1 as MNHEY and CDR2 as SVGAGI. CDR3 residues: CASSYAGQLDSPLHF.

The chain combines TRBV4-2 with TRBJ1-4. Germline V gives CDR1 LGHNA, CDR2 YNFKEQ. There are 20 residues in the CDR3. CDR3 protein: CASSLRRAGGSIATNEKLFF.

The gene calls are TRBV6-2 or TRBV6-3 and TRBJ1-1. The CDR3 is 12 residues long. Per the germline V gene, CDR1 is MNHEY and CDR2 is SVGEGT. The CDR3 loop reads CASRKEYTEAFF.

The chain links TRBV10-3 to TRBJ2-5; without DNA, the TCRdb call of TRBD1 cannot be checked. The germline V gene has CDR1 ENHRY and CDR2 SYGVKD. The CDR3 sequence is 16 residues long. This CDR3 reads CAISESKGAKAGAQYF.

The chain couples TRBV20-1 to TRBJ2-1; TCRdb selects TRBD1, and the lack of DNA leaves this call unchecked. The CDR3 loop spans 17 amino acids. Per the germline V gene, CDR1 is DFQATT and CDR2 is SNEGSKA (reference sequence). CDR3 loop: CSARDGVGRSPYNEQFF.

V gene TRBV20-1 combines with J gene TRBJ2-1; no DNA is available, so the TRBD2 call from TCRdb remains unchecked. Germline V CDR1 and CDR2: DFQATT, SNEGSKA (reference sequence). This CDR3 comprises 13 residues. CDR3 amino acids: CSALPSGMDEQFF.

This chain links TRBV29-1 with TRBJ2-1; TCRdb's D call of TRBD2 is untestable without DNA. Per the germline V gene, CDR1 is SQVTM and CDR2 is ANQGSEA. CDR3 length equals 12 residues. CDR3 sequence reads: CSVLTSGNEQFF.

This chain connects TRBV5-5 to TRBJ2-2. Germline CDR1 reads SGHKS; CDR2 reads YYEKEE (reference sequence). This CDR3 spans 15 amino acids. The CDR3 protein is CASSPRLGRSGELFF. The whole variable domain, remainder taken from reference TRBV5-5 and TRBJ2-2, is DAGVTQSPTHLIKTRGQQVTLRCSPISGHKSVSWYQQVLGQGPQFIFQYYEKEERGRGNFPDRFSARQFPNYSSELNVNALLLGDSALYLCASSPRLGRSGELFFGEGSRLTVL.

This sequence joins TRBV24-1 and TRBJ2-2; TCRdb indicates TRBD2, and absent DNA this call remains unverified. The V gene's germline CDR1 is KGHDR and CDR2 SFDVKD. The CDR3 contains 20 residues. The CDR3: CATSDSTGRNGTSGIGELFF.

The rearrangement uses TRBV4-1 and TRBJ2-1; TCRdb selects TRBD1, and the lack of DNA leaves this call unchecked. Germline V CDR1 and CDR2: MGHRA, YSYEKL. CDR3 length: 16 residues. This CDR3 reads CASSQSTGLSYNEQFF.

V is TRBV5-5 and J is TRBJ2-3; the D call from TCRdb, TRBD1, cannot be confirmed without DNA. The CDR3 is 16 residues long. Looked up from germline, CDR1 is SGHKS and CDR2 is YYEKEE (reference sequence). The CDR3 region is CASSPGFRDGGDTQYF.

The CDR3 spells CSVEDHQGLSEAFF. The chain joins TRBV29-1 to TRBJ1-1. The germline gives CDR1 SQVTM, CDR2 ANQGSEA. This CDR3 comprises 14 residues.

The chain recombines TRBV20-1 with TRBJ2-3. Germline CDR1 DFQATT, CDR2 SNEGSKA (reference sequence). The CDR3 totals 13 residues. The CDR3 region is CSELLPFTDTQYF.

J is TRBJ2-3 and V is TRBV7-9; checking the TCRdb D call of TRBD2 is not possible without DNA. In germline, CDR1 is SEHNR, CDR2 FQNEAQ (reference sequence). This CDR3 has 16 amino acids. CDR3 protein: CASSLVRDGPEDTQYF.